Sequencing of this TCR beta chain was carried out in a study of prognosis after radiotherapy for stage I lung cancer. Overall study: Median age was approximately 79 years (roughly 50 to 95) among roughly 13 men and a handful of women. No patient was treated with concurrent therapy while undergoing stereotactic body radiotherapy.

Worth noting for this clonotype: Its antigen is currently unknown.

The study, taken as a whole, reports: The study found that unique TCR clone counts fell after stereotactic body radiation therapy, median approximately 9,600 versus 7,200. Between patients with and without metastases, TRBV and TRBJ gene usage reportedly differed.

Between the trimmed V and J ends, which lost 0 bases and 4 bases, there was a span of 13 bases. The CDR3 consists of 15 residues. The germline V gene encodes CDR1 SGHRS and CDR2 YFSETQ. Genomic DNA provided the template from which TCR beta CDR3 was amplified by two-round multiplex PCR. For every TRBV and TRBJ gene, a specific primer was used in first-round PCR. TCRdb re-called the multiplex PCR reads with MiXCR, one entry per CDR3 protein. This sample has some 24,000 distinct CDR3 sequences, with under 40% found just once. The chain employs TRBV5-1 and TRBJ1-2; D is possibly TRBD1 (5 bases). This TCR was sampled from a donor aged 50 or older with non-small cell lung cancer. The specimen was PBMCs, collected before or after stereotactic body radiation therapy (not recorded which). Here the CDR3 reads CASSLEAGLSYGYTF. CDR3 sequence (DNA): TGCGCCAGCAGCTTGGAGGCAGGGCTAAGCTATGGCTACACCTTC. Complete variable domain (other parts from reference TRBV5-1 and TRBJ1-2): KAGVTQTPRYLIKTRGQQVTLSCSPISGHRSVSWYQQTPGQGLQFLFEYFSETQRNKGNFPGRFSGRQFSNSRSEMNVSTLELGDSALYLCASSLEAGLSYGYTFGSGTRLTVV.